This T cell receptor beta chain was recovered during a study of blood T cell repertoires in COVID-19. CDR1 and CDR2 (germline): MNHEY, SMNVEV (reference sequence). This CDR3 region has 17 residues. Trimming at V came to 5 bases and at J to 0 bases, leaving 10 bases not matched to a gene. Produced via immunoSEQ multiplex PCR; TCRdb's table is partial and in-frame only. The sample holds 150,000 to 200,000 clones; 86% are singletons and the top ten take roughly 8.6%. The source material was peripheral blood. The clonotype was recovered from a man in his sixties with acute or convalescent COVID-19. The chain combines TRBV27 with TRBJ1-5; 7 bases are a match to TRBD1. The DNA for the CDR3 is TGTGCCAGCAGTCTCCCCGACAGGGATGTTAGCAATCAGCCCCAGCATTTT. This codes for CASSLPDRDVSNQPQHF.